Following are 12 T cell receptor beta chains from one sample sequenced in a study of blood T cells in healthy people across ages. Primed by a sample-barcoded 5' primer and a J-beta primer mix, a second PCR proceeded for roughly 6 to 12 cycles. Via MiXCR, TCRdb re-called the 5' RACE reads, giving one row per CDR3 protein. The repertoire holds some 730,000 distinct CDR3 sequences, with 22% as singletons. The sample taken for sequencing was blood. These receptors came from a man aged 70 or older in good health.

This chain joins TRBV29-1 and TRBJ2-3; 7 bases fit TRBD1. This CDR3 is built from 13 residues. Germline loops: CDR1 SQVTM, CDR2 ANQGSEA. V dropped 7 bases and J dropped 4; count of bases not matched to a gene: 8. The DNA of the CDR3 is TGCAGCGCAGGGACAGCTTCCCCAGATACGCAGTATTTT. Translated, it gives CSAGTASPDTQYF.

Only a few counts were recorded for this clonotype. This chain joins TRBV5-1 and TRBJ1-4; weak D call: TRBD1 (5 bases). CDR1 SGHRS and CDR2 YFSETQ come from the germline V gene. V was trimmed by 3 bases and J by 6 bases, leaving 12 bases between them. The CDR3 is 14 amino acids. DNA for the CDR3: TGCGCCAGCAGCTCCGGGGCAGCCGATGAAAAACTGTTTTTT. It yields the protein CASSSGAADEKLFF.

The chain recombines TRBV7-3 with TRBJ1-1, with D possibly TRBD1 on 5 matching bases. The V gene lost 2 bases and the J gene lost 4 bases, with 11 bases spanning the gap. The CDR3 consists of 14 residues. The germline CDR1 and CDR2 sequences are SGHTA and FQGTGA. The CDR3 sequence: CASSLSAGTTEAFF. The CDR3 DNA sequence: TGTGCCAGCAGCTTATCAGCAGGGACCACTGAAGCTTTCTTT.

This chain uses TRBV27 with TRBJ2-7; 11 nucleotides align to TRBD2. CDR1 and CDR2 (germline): MNHEY, SMNVEV (reference sequence). The trim removed 8 bases at V and 4 bases at J, leaving 10 bases unmatched. The CDR3 totals 15 residues. DNA of the CDR3: TGTGCCAGCGGAATGACTAGCGGGGTACCGTACGAGCAGTACTTC. Translation: CASGMTSGVPYEQYF.

The rearrangement joins TRBV7-9 to TRBJ2-4; D possibly corresponds to TRBD1 (6 bases). This CDR3 spans 14 amino acids. Trimming removed 8 bases at V and 7 bases at J, with 18 bases between. Germline CDR1 SEHNR, CDR2 FQNEAQ (reference sequence). The CDR3 protein is CASEITGRNNIQYF. As DNA, the CDR3 is TGTGCCAGCGAGATAACAGGGCGTAACAACATTCAGTACTTC. Full variable domain (missing parts from reference TRBV7-9 and TRBJ2-4): DTGVSQNPRHKITKRGQNVTFRCDPISEHNRLYWYRQTLGQGPEFLTYFQNEAQLEKSRLLSDRFSAERPKGSFSTLEIQRTEQGDSAMYLCASEITGRNNIQYFGAGTRLSVL.

This clonotype showed up just a few times. The V gene is TRBV12-3 or TRBV12-4, the J gene TRBJ2-5, with no clear D. V lost 1 base and J lost 0, with 3 bases in between. This CDR3 contains 13 residues. This CDR3 is CASSLDHQETQYF. CDR3 bases: TGTGCCAGCAGTTTAGATCACCAAGAGACCCAGTACTTC.

The chain uses TRBV6-5 and TRBJ2-2; 7 positions agree with TRBD1. The CDR3 runs to 14 residues. With V trimmed by 7 bases and J by 4 bases, 6 bases remained unmatched. Germline values: CDR1 MNHEY, CDR2 SVGAGI. The CDR3 reads CASKGTASTGELFF. The CDR3 DNA sequence: TGTGCCAGCAAAGGGACAGCAAGCACCGGGGAGCTGTTTTTT.

This clonotype was seen a few times. The rearrangement uses TRBV12-3 or TRBV12-4 and TRBJ2-7, with unresolved D. V was cut by 2 bases and J by 4 bases, with 9 bases left in between. The CDR3 runs 13 residues. The CDR3 bases are TGTGCCAGCAGTTTACAGACCCTTTACGAGCAGTACTTC. Its translation is CASSLQTLYEQYF.

The J gene is TRBJ1-1, the V gene TRBV7-2; no reliable D call. This CDR3 contains 14 residues. Between the trimmed V and J ends, which lost 2 bases and 1 base, there was a span of 8 bases. Germline V gives CDR1 SGHTA, CDR2 FQGNSA. CDR3 amino acids: CASSLYPENTEAFF. The DNA of the CDR3 is TGTGCCAGCAGCTTATATCCAGAGAACACTGAAGCTTTCTTT.

The sample holds a few counts of this clonotype. As DNA, the CDR3 is TGCAGTGCTAGTCGTAGTATAGCCAAAAACATTCAGTACTTC. This codes for CSASRSIAKNIQYF. The chain carries TRBV20-1 and TRBJ2-4; D remains ambiguous. The V end lost 3 bases, the J end lost 0 bases, and 9 bases lay between the germline ends. The CDR3 loop spans 14 amino acids. From germline, CDR1 is DFQATT and CDR2 SNEGSKA (reference sequence).

This chain connects TRBV5-1 to TRBJ2-3; D perhaps matches TRBD2 (6 bases). Germline V gene lookup returns CDR1 SGHRS and CDR2 YFSETQ. V was shortened by 0 bases and J by 6 bases, with 8 bases between the two germline ends. The length of the CDR3 is 13 residues. The CDR3 DNA sequence: TGCGCCAGCAGCTTGGGGGCGGGGGATACGCAGTATTTT. Its translation is CASSLGAGDTQYF.

This chain links TRBV18 with TRBJ1-4, with D hard to call. This CDR3 comprises 13 residues. V lost 2 bases, J lost 6 bases, and 7 bases lay in between. The V gene's germline CDR1 is KGHSH and CDR2 LQKENI. CDR3 in DNA: TGTGCCAGCTCACCATCTTCGGATGAAAAACTGTTTTTT. It codes for CASSPSSDEKLFF.